These 31 T cell receptor beta chains were all obtained from the same sample, sequenced in a study of long-term antiretroviral therapy in people with HIV. At the survey level, the v3.0 immunoSEQ assay was run. TCRdb's copy holds only in-frame clones and misses some; the assay was immunoSEQ multiplex PCR. The repertoire holds 15,000 to 20,000 clones, with 76% as singletons. Sequenced here: unsorted PBMCs, sampled 0.5 years before starting antiretroviral therapy. The receptors stem from a woman aged 45-65 years with HIV.

The rearrangement links TRBV7-6 to TRBJ2-2; 14 nucleotides align to TRBD2. Trimming cost V 5 bases and J 4 bases; bases outside gene matches: 3. Germline loops: CDR1 SGHVS, CDR2 FNYEAQ. This CDR3 contains 16 residues. CDR3 residues: CASSPGTSGGTGELFF. The CDR3 coding sequence is TGTGCCAGCAGCCCAGGGACTAGCGGGGGCACCGGGGAGCTGTTTTTT.

This chain links TRBV12-5 with TRBJ1-3; D gene ambiguous. Germline V gene data show CDR1 as LGHNT and CDR2 as FRNRAP. The CDR3 extends over 12 amino acids. The V and J ends lost 1 base and 8 bases respectively, with 6 bases between them. CDR3 sequence (DNA): TGTGCTAGTGGTTTGGGCGGGGACACCATATATTTT. Translation: CASGLGGDTIYF.

This chain joins TRBV30 and TRBJ1-1; D call uncertain. Germline lookup yields CDR1 GTSNPN and CDR2 SVGIG (reference sequence). This CDR3 has 14 amino acids. V lost 4 bases to trimming and J lost 1 base, with 13 bases between them. In DNA, the CDR3 is TGTGCCTGGAATTCACCCGGGCCGAACACTGAAGCTTTCTTT. Translation: CAWNSPGPNTEAFF.

The rearrangement uses TRBV2 and TRBJ1-2, with 8 positions matching TRBD1. This CDR3 has 14 amino acids. After removal of 2 bases from V and 6 bases from J, the junction contained 5 bases not matched to a gene. Per germline, CDR1 SNHLY and CDR2 FYNNEI. CDR3 nucleotide sequence: TGTGCCAGCAGTGAACCCCGGACAGGGCATGGCTACACCTTC. It translates to CASSEPRTGHGYTF.

The V call is TRBV7-2, the J call TRBJ1-5; possibly TRBD1 for D (6 bases). CDR3 length: 15 amino acids. V lost 1 base and J lost 3, with 10 bases in between. Germline V lookup: CDR1 SGHTA, CDR2 FQGNSA. CDR3 nucleotide sequence: TGTGCCAGCAGCTTAGAGGGGGGAGTCAATCAGCCCCAGCATTTT. Residues: CASSLEGGVNQPQHF.

The rearrangement links TRBV5-1 to TRBJ2-1; D is undetermined. Trimming pared 0 bases from V and 5 bases from J, leaving 9 bases between. The CDR3 extends over 14 amino acids. Germline CDR1 is SGHRS and CDR2 is YFSETQ. CDR3 sequence: CASSLGSANNEQFF. The DNA for the CDR3 is TGCGCCAGCAGCTTGGGTTCGGCCAACAATGAGCAGTTCTTC.

In DNA form, the CDR3 reads TGTGCCAGCTCACCACCCTCACTAGCGGGGGGAAGTAACGAGCAGTACTTC. Its protein is CASSPPSLAGGSNEQYF. The rearrangement uses TRBV18 and TRBJ2-7; 12 bases line up with TRBD2. The junction had 8 bases not matched to a gene; V was cut back by 0 bases and J by 5 bases. This CDR3 contains 17 residues. The V gene's germline CDR1 is KGHSH and CDR2 LQKENI.

The chain carries TRBV9 and TRBJ2-3; TRBD2 agrees at 10 bases. Looked up from germline, CDR1 is SGDLS and CDR2 is YYNGEE. V lost 3 bases, J lost 1 base, and 5 bases stayed unmatched. CDR3 length: 16 residues. As DNA, the CDR3 is TGTGCCAGCAGCGCGAGCGGGGGGGCCGGCACAGATACGCAGTATTTT. It translates to CASSASGGAGTDTQYF. Filled out from reference TRBV9 and TRBJ2-3, the complete variable domain reads DSGVTQTPKHLITATGQRVTLRCSPRSGDLSVYWYQQSLDQGLQFLIQYYNGEERAKGNILERFSAQQFPDLHSELNLSSLELGDSALYFCASSASGGAGTDTQYFGPGTRLTVL.

The sample holds a few counts of this clone. J is TRBJ1-6 and V is TRBV2; D gene ambiguous. CDR3 length: 16 residues. V was pared by 6 bases and J by 4 bases, with 16 bases between. The germline CDR1 and CDR2 sequences are SNHLY and FYNNEI. CDR3 nucleotides: TGTGCCAGCAGGGGTACACCGGGTCCTTATAATTCACCCCTCCACTTT. Translation gives CASRGTPGPYNSPLHF.

The V call is TRBV2, the J call TRBJ1-2, with 7 bases aligning to TRBD1. Germline lookup yields CDR1 SNHLY and CDR2 FYNNEI. The CDR3 spans 14 residues. Trimming at V came to 7 bases and at J to 6 bases, leaving 11 bases not matched to a gene. CDR3 nucleotides: TGTGCCAGCACTCCACCGACAGGGCTCAATGGCTACACCTTC. Translating gives CASTPPTGLNGYTF.

The chain links TRBV18 to TRBJ2-5; 7 bases line up with TRBD2. J lost 5 bases, V lost 9 bases, and 6 bases had no gene match. This CDR3 comprises 12 residues. From germline, CDR1 is KGHSH and CDR2 LQKENI. The CDR3, as DNA: TGTGCCAGATGGGGGGGAGAGGAGACCCAGTACTTC. This sequence encodes CARWGGEETQYF.

The chain employs TRBV6-5 and TRBJ2-7; D could derive from TRBD1 or TRBD2 (5 bases each). Germline V gene lookup returns CDR1 MNHEY and CDR2 SVGAGI. The V end lost 0 bases, the J end lost 3 bases, and 12 bases lay between the germline ends. The CDR3 consists of 15 residues. CDR3 protein: CASSYSEGTLYEQYV. The CDR3 DNA sequence: TGTGCCAGCAGTTACTCCGAAGGGACCCTCTACGAGCAGTACGTC.

The J gene is TRBJ1-5, the V gene TRBV12-5; D gene ambiguous. Trimming removed 4 bases at V and 0 bases at J, with 4 bases between. This CDR3 has 13 residues. Germline assignment: CDR1 LGHNT and CDR2 FRNRAP. Here the CDR3 reads CASGSHSNQPQHF. In DNA form, the CDR3 reads TGTGCTAGTGGTTCCCATAGCAATCAGCCCCAGCATTTT.

CDR3 coding DNA: TGTGCCAGCAGCGGACCCGGGGACGAGCAGTACTTC. Its translation: CASSGPGDEQYF. The gene calls are TRBV4-2 and TRBJ2-7; D is perhaps TRBD2 (5 bases). Germline CDR1 and CDR2: LGHNA and YNFKEQ. The V end lost 5 bases, the J end lost 5 bases, and 10 bases lay between the germline ends. The CDR3 totals 12 residues.

V is TRBV11-2 and J is TRBJ2-7; D is undetermined. The CDR3 covers 14 residues. CDR1 is SGHAT, CDR2 FQNNGV, per germline. V was trimmed by 1 base and J by 2 bases, leaving 9 bases between them. In DNA, the CDR3 is TGTGCCAGCAGCTTAGCTCCAACCCCCTACGAGCAGTACTTC. Translation gives CASSLAPTPYEQYF.

The chain uses TRBV15 and TRBJ1-2; 8 bases match TRBD1. The J segment lost 7 bases and the V segment lost 5 bases, leaving 15 bases of the junction unmatched. This CDR3 has 16 amino acids. From germline, CDR1 is LNHNV and CDR2 YYDKDF (reference sequence). CDR3 nucleotide sequence: TGTGCCACCAGCCGAGCAGGGGTGGACAGGGCGGGTGGCTACACCTTC. Translated, it gives CATSRAGVDRAGGYTF.

This chain links TRBV19 with TRBJ2-1; 8 bases agree with TRBD1. V lost 7 bases and J lost 7; bases outside the gene matches: 6. The CDR3 loop spans 13 amino acids. Germline V gene lookup returns CDR1 LNHDA and CDR2 SQIVND (reference sequence). The CDR3 DNA sequence: TGTGCCAGTACTCAGGGGGCGAGGAATGAGCAGTTCTTC. It encodes CASTQGARNEQFF.

V and J are TRBV5-6 and TRBJ1-2; D unclear. The CDR3 is 16 amino acids. Germline V CDR1 and CDR2: SGHDT, YYEEEE. Trimming left V 4 bases short and J 5 bases short, with 21 bases between. CDR3 amino acids: CASSPWRAGPGYGYTF. CDR3 bases: TGTGCCAGCAGCCCATGGCGGGCGGGCCCAGGATATGGCTACACCTTC.

This sequence joins TRBV5-3 and TRBJ2-5; TRBD2 matches 14 bases. TRBV5-3 is recorded as an ORF, its role being uncertain. There are 18 residues in the CDR3. J gave up 5 bases and V 0 bases, and 9 bases lay outside the gene matches. This CDR3 is CARSLGLAGGPSLETQYF. In DNA form, the CDR3 reads TGTGCCAGAAGCTTGGGACTAGCGGGGGGGCCGTCTTTGGAGACCCAGTACTTC.

The chain couples TRBV6-1 to TRBJ2-3, with D perhaps matching TRBD1 or TRBD2 (6 bases each). The CDR3 consists of 13 residues. CDR1 is MNHNS and CDR2 is SASEGT in the germline V gene. V dropped 7 bases and J dropped 4 bases, with 12 bases sitting between them. CDR3 sequence reads: CASILAGADTQYF. The CDR3 DNA is TGTGCCAGCATACTAGCAGGGGCAGATACGCAGTATTTT.

This rearrangement joins TRBV2 to TRBJ1-2, with D unresolved. Per germline, CDR1 SNHLY and CDR2 FYNNEI. CDR3 length: 12 residues. V was pared by 3 bases and J by 3 bases, with 5 bases between. The CDR3 region is CASSEGDYGYTF. The CDR3 region has the DNA TGTGCCAGCAGTGAGGGAGACTATGGCTACACCTTC.

This clone was counted once. The chain recombines TRBV11-2 with TRBJ1-3; no clear D gene. V lost 1 base to trimming and J lost 2 bases, with 12 bases between them. Germline CDR1 and CDR2: SGHAT and FQNNGV. CDR3 length: 16 residues. The CDR3 sequence is CASSLAGVRAGNTIYF. The CDR3 DNA follows: TGTGCCAGCAGCTTAGCTGGGGTTAGGGCTGGAAACACCATATATTTT. Using reference TRBV11-2 and TRBJ1-3 for the parts outside the CDR3, the full variable domain is EAGVAQSPRYKIIEKRQSVAFWCNPISGHATLYWYQQILGQGPKLLIQFQNNGVVDDSQLPKDRFSAERLKGVDSTLKIQPAKLEDSAVYLCASSLAGVRAGNTIYFGEGSWLTVV.

This chain joins TRBV9 and TRBJ1-2; tentative D call: TRBD1 (6 bases). Between the trimmed V and J ends, which lost 0 bases and 6 bases, there was a span of 9 bases. The CDR3 runs 13 residues. Germline V gene lookup returns CDR1 SGDLS and CDR2 YYNGEE. The CDR3 here is CASSVVPGDGYTF. The CDR3 nucleotides are TGTGCCAGCAGCGTAGTTCCAGGGGATGGCTACACCTTC.

V usage is TRBV27 and J usage is TRBJ1-2, with 9 bases aligning to TRBD1. The CDR3 sequence is 15 residues long. The V segment lost 3 bases and the J segment 2 bases; nucleotides outside the gene matches: 4. CDR1 is MNHEY, CDR2 SMNVEV, per germline (reference sequence). The CDR3 DNA follows: TGTGCCAGCAGTTTGGCCGGGACAGGGAACTATGGCTACACCTTC. This codes for CASSLAGTGNYGYTF.

This sequence joins TRBV5-4 and TRBJ2-7; 7 positions match TRBD2. Germline V gene lookup returns CDR1 SGHNT and CDR2 YYREEE (reference sequence). The CDR3 is made up of 14 amino acids. The trim removed 0 bases at V and 4 bases at J, leaving 4 bases unmatched. Here the CDR3 DNA reads TGTGCCAGCAGCTTGGGACTAGCTCAATACGAGCAGTACTTC. Translating it yields CASSLGLAQYEQYF.

The chain couples TRBV27 to TRBJ1-5; weak D call: TRBD1 (6 bases). Trimming removed 5 bases from V and 7 bases from J, with 21 bases in between. This CDR3 contains 16 residues. Looked up from germline, CDR1 is MNHEY and CDR2 is SMNVEV (reference sequence). The chain's CDR3 is CASSPFQGTRQQPQHF. The CDR3 nucleotides are TGTGCCAGCAGTCCCTTTCAGGGGACCCGCCAACAGCCCCAGCATTTT.

The rearrangement uses TRBV29-1 and TRBJ1-2; D unresolved. CDR3 length: 12 residues. Trimming left V 3 bases short and J 4 bases short, with 9 bases between. Germline values: CDR1 SQVTM, CDR2 ANQGSEA. The CDR3 region has the DNA TGCAGCGTTGATCAGGTCCTCTATGGCTACACCTTC. Translated, it gives CSVDQVLYGYTF.

The rearrangement links TRBV19 to TRBJ1-5, with a weak D call TRBD1 (5 bases). Per germline, CDR1 LNHDA and CDR2 SQIVND (reference sequence). The CDR3 runs to 14 residues. The germline V and J ends were trimmed by 4 bases and 7 bases, with 14 bases remaining between them. Here the CDR3 DNA reads TGTGCCAGTAGTAGCGGGGCCCCTTGGCAGCCCCAGCATTTT. This gives the protein CASSSGAPWQPQHF. Using reference TRBV19 and TRBJ1-5 for the parts outside the CDR3, the full variable domain is DGGITQSPKYLFRKEGQNVTLSCEQNLNHDAMYWYRQDPGQGLRLIYYSQIVNDFQKGDIAEGYSVSREKKESFPLTVTSAQKNPTAFYLCASSSGAPWQPQHFGDGTRLSIL.

The chain combines TRBV6-5 with TRBJ1-1; D gene ambiguous. The length of the CDR3 is 15 residues. V was cut by 7 bases and J by 9 bases, with 24 bases left in between. CDR1 and CDR2 (germline): MNHEY, SVGAGI. CDR3 DNA sequence: TGTGCCAGCACCACCCTCGCGGCCGCGACTGTCCAAGCTTTCTTT. Its protein is CASTTLAAATVQAFF.

There are a few counts of this clone. The V gene is TRBV6-1, the J gene TRBJ2-2; 10 bases line up with TRBD2. Trimming removed 3 bases from V and 2 bases from J; junction bases left unmatched: 3. This CDR3 contains 16 residues. Looked up from germline, CDR1 is MNHNS and CDR2 is SASEGT. The CDR3 loop reads CASSDLAGANTGELFF. The CDR3 DNA follows: TGTGCCAGCAGTGACCTAGCGGGGGCCAACACCGGGGAGCTGTTTTTT.

This clone has only one observation. V and J are TRBV5-6 and TRBJ1-5; 7 nucleotides agree with TRBD1. The length of the CDR3 is 16 residues. The ends lost 4 bases at V and 6 bases at J; junction bases unmatched: 13. CDR1 SGHDT and CDR2 YYEEEE come from the germline V gene. CDR3 protein: CASSRITGTEGQPQHF. CDR3 nucleotides: TGTGCCAGCAGCCGCATTACCGGGACAGAGGGTCAGCCCCAGCATTTT.